This T cell receptor (beta chain) was retrieved from a study of blood T cells in healthy people across ages. It was with a sample-barcoded 5' primer and a J-beta primer mix that a second PCR of roughly 6 to 11 cycles was run. MiXCR was run by TCRdb on the 5' RACE reads, yielding one entry per CDR3 protein. The table lists 750,000 to 950,000 distinct CDR3 sequences, 20% to 30% of them singletons, with over 2.5% in the top ten. Per germline, CDR1 DFQATT and CDR2 SNEGSKA (reference sequence). The CDR3 contains 13 residues. The same data also contributed to another study, on T cells of mothers and their children.

The TCR originated in a boy between 10 and 17 years old in good health. V is TRBV20-1 and J is TRBJ2-5; D not certain. The J call may be in error: the DNA end matches TRBJ2-7 better. The sample taken for sequencing was blood. CDR3 nucleotides: TGCAGTGCTAGACCCGTACCCTCCTACGAGCAGTACTTC. Its protein is CSARPVPSYEQYF.